These T cell receptor beta chains were read from a single sample in a study of blood T cell repertoires in COVID-19. Sequenced by immunoSEQ multiplex PCR; TCRdb stores in-frame clones only, minus some. The sample lists some 160,000 clones, roughly 80% occurring once. The specimen sequenced was PBMCs or T cells enriched from blood (not recorded which). The receptors stem from a woman aged 60-75 years who had recovered from COVID-19. The CDR3 runs from the conserved cysteine through the conserved F or W. A D gene is named only where the DNA matches it firmly. Expanded clones get a size class; other rows say once, few or many, or leave the size out.

J: TRBJ2-3
D: TRBD1
V: TRBV19
size: -
length: 14
DNA: TGTGCCAGTAGTTTGGACAGGGTGGTGGATACGCAGTATTTT
CDR3: CASSLDRVVDTQYF

J: TRBJ2-1
D: -
V: TRBV10-2
size: -
length: 14
DNA: TGCGCCAGCACGGCGGAAACACCCTACAATGAGCAGTTCTTC
CDR3: CASTAETPYNEQFF

J: TRBJ2-5
D: -
V: TRBV7-2
size: -
length: 13
DNA: TGTGCCAGCAGCGGGGGGATCCAAGAGACCCAGTACTTC
CDR3: CASSGGIQETQYF

J: TRBJ2-7
D: TRBD2
V: TRBV6-5
size: few
length: 16
DNA: TGTGCCAGCAGTTCCCGCCCGGGGGGGCAGCGCAGCGAGCAGTACTTC
CDR3: CASSSRPGGQRSEQYF

J: TRBJ2-1
D: TRBD1
V: TRBV5-1
size: -
length: 14
DNA: TGCGCCAGCAGCTCCCAAGGGGGCACGAATGAGCAGTTCTTC
CDR3: CASSSQGGTNEQFF

J: TRBJ1-1
D: -
V: TRBV5-4
size: -
length: 14
DNA: TGTGCCAGCAGCACCCCCTCCGGCAGGGCTGAAGCTTTCTTT
CDR3: CASSTPSGRAEAFF

J: TRBJ2-2
D: TRBD1
V: TRBV19
size: -
length: 15
DNA: TGTGCCAGTGATGGACAGGGAATGAGTACCGGGGAGCTGTTTTTT
CDR3: CASDGQGMSTGELFF

J: TRBJ2-7
D: TRBD1
V: TRBV12-5
size: -
length: 15
DNA: TGTGCTAGTGGCCCCGGTGTACAGGGGGTCTACGAGCAGTACTTC
CDR3: CASGPGVQGVYEQYF

J: TRBJ1-4
D: TRBD1
V: TRBV5-5
size: few
length: 17
DNA: TGTGCCAGCAGCATTCGGACAGGGGTCGGGACTAATGAAAAACTGTTTTTT
CDR3: CASSIRTGVGTNEKLFF

J: TRBJ2-3
D: -
V: TRBV9
size: -
length: 16
DNA: TGTGCCAGCAGCGTCGTAGGAGGGCTGAGCACAGATACGCAGTATTTT
CDR3: CASSVVGGLSTDTQYF

J: TRBJ1-1
D: -
V: TRBV11-2
size: once
length: 14
DNA: TGTGCCAGCAGCACCGAACTCGGAGACACTGAAGCTTTCTTT
CDR3: CASSTELGDTEAFF

J: TRBJ1-4
D: -
V: TRBV21-1
size: -
length: 18
DNA: TGTGCCAGCAGCAACTTGCCGCGCGGGACAGGGTATAATGAAAAACTGTTTTTT
CDR3: CASSNLPRGTGYNEKLFF

J: TRBJ2-2
D: TRBD1
V: TRBV29-1
size: -
length: 14
DNA: TGCAGCGTGGCCGGGACAGGGGTCGCCGGGGAGCTGTTTTTT
CDR3: CSVAGTGVAGELFF

J: TRBJ2-5
D: TRBD2
V: TRBV2
size: once
length: 17
DNA: TGTGCCAGCAGGGAATATTCATTAGCGGGGGCTGGGGAGACCCAGTACTTC
CDR3: CASREYSLAGAGETQYF

J: TRBJ2-1
D: TRBD2
V: TRBV5-8
size: few
length: 15
DNA: TGTGCCAGCAGCTTGGAGCGGGGGGGTGACAATGAGCAGTTCTTC
CDR3: CASSLERGGDNEQFF

J: TRBJ2-3
D: TRBD2
V: TRBV27
size: -
length: 16
DNA: TGTGCCAGCAGTCTCGGACTAGTCTGGGGCACAGATACGCAGTATTTT
CDR3: CASSLGLVWGTDTQYF

J: TRBJ2-2
D: -
V: TRBV5-1
size: -
length: 13
DNA: TGCGCCAGCAGCCAACAGGGTTCCGGGGAGCTGTTTTTT
CDR3: CASSQQGSGELFF

J: TRBJ1-1
D: -
V: TRBV10-1
size: -
length: 13
DNA: TGCGCCAGCAGTGATTGGGACACCGCTGGAGCTTTCTTT
CDR3: CASSDWDTAGAFF

J: TRBJ1-1
D: -
V: TRBV10-2
size: -
length: 11
DNA: TGCGCCAGCAGTGCGGGCACTGAAGCTTTCTTT
CDR3: CASSAGTEAFF

J: TRBJ1-2
D: -
V: TRBV30
size: -
length: 13
DNA: TGTGCCTGGAGTCCAGTATACCCATATGGCTACACCTTC
CDR3: CAWSPVYPYGYTF

J: TRBJ1-5
D: -
V: TRBV7-2
size: once
length: 13
DNA: TGTGCCAGCAGCTTTCGGGAGGCACAGCCCCAGCATTTT
CDR3: CASSFREAQPQHF

J: TRBJ1-4
D: TRBD1
V: TRBV19
size: -
length: 15
DNA: TGTGCCAGTAGCCAGGGGGTTGCAACTAATGAAAAACTGTTTTTT
CDR3: CASSQGVATNEKLFF

J: TRBJ1-5
D: -
V: TRBV27
size: -
length: 15
DNA: TGTGCCAGCAGTTTATCGTCGGTGTATAGTCAGCCCCAGCATTTT
CDR3: CASSLSSVYSQPQHF

J: TRBJ2-7
D: TRBD1
V: TRBV4-2
size: -
length: 16
DNA: TGTGCCAGCAGCCAAGACAAACAGGGGGCGTACTACGAGCAGTACTTC
CDR3: CASSQDKQGAYYEQYF

J: TRBJ1-2
D: -
V: TRBV29-1
size: -
length: 10
DNA: TGCAGCGTTGTTAGTAATGGCTACACCTTC
CDR3: CSVVSNGYTF

J: TRBJ1-6
D: -
V: TRBV19
size: -
length: 12
DNA: TGTGCCAGTACCAGCAGGAATTCACCCCTCCACTTT
CDR3: CASTSRNSPLHF